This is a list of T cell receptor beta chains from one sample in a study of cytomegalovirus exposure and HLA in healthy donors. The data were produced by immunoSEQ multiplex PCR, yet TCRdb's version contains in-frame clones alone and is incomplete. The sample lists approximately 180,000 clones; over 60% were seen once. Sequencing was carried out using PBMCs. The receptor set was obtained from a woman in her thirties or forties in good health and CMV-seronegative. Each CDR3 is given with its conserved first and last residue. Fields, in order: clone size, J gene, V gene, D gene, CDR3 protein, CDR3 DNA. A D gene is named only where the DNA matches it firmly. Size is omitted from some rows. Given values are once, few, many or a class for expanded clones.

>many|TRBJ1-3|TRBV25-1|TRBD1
CASSEQGAGGNTIYF
TGTGCCAGCAGTGAACAGGGGGCCGGTGGAAACACCATATATTTT
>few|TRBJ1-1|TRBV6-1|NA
CASSVTTRNTEAFF
TGTGCCAGCAGTGTAACAACAAGGAACACTGAAGCTTTCTTT
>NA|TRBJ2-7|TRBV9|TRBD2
CASSPGTSGRNGQYF
TGTGCCAGCAGCCCCGGGACTAGCGGGAGGAACGGGCAGTACTTC
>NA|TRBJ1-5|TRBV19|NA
CASSTQEVTNQPQHF
TGTGCCAGTAGTACCCAGGAGGTTACCAATCAGCCCCAGCATTTT
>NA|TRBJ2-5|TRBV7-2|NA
CASSPQETQYF
TGTGCCAGCAGCCCGCAAGAGACCCAGTACTTC
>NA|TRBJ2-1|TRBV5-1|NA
CASSLAARSGGSNEQFF
TGCGCCAGCAGCTTGGCCGCGAGGTCAGGAGGGAGCAATGAGCAGTTCTTC
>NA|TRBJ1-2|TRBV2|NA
CASSSADRIANYGYTF
TGTGCCAGCAGTTCGGCAGACAGGATAGCTAACTATGGCTACACCTTC
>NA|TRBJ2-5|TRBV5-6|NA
CASSYWELGWETQYF
TGTGCCAGCAGCTATTGGGAGCTGGGTTGGGAGACCCAGTACTTC
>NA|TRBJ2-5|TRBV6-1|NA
CASSVRRGETQYF
TGTGCCAGCAGTGTCCGCAGGGGAGAGACCCAGTACTTC
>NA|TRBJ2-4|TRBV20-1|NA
CSVRRNIQYF
TGCAGTGTGCGGAGAAACATTCAGTACTTC
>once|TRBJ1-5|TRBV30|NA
CAWAPSGAQPQHF
TGTGCCTGGGCCCCGTCTGGGGCTCAGCCCCAGCATTTT
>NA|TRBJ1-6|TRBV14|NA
CASSSSRDSPLHF
TGTGCCAGCAGTTCGAGCAGGGATTCACCCCTCCACTTT
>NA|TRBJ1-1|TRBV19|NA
CASTIETARDISSTEAFF
TGTGCCAGTACTATCGAAACCGCCCGGGACATTTCTTCCACTGAAGCTTTCTTT
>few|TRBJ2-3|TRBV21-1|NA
CASSKGLAERTDTQYF
TGTGCCAGCAGCAAAGGACTAGCGGAGCGCACAGATACGCAGTATTTT
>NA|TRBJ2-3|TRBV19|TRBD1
CATEDRSTDTQYF
TGTGCCACCGAGGACAGGAGCACAGATACGCAGTATTTT
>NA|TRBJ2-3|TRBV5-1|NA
CASSLGGGPADTQYF
TGCGCCAGCAGCTTGGGGGGAGGACCTGCAGATACGCAGTATTTT
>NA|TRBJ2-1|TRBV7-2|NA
CASSFGALTTYNEQFF
TGTGCCAGCAGCTTTGGGGCCCTGACGACCTACAATGAGCAGTTCTTC
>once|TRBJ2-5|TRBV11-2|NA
CASGGLGETQYF
TGTGCCAGCGGGGGACTTGGTGAGACCCAGTACTTC
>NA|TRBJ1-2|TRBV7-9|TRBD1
CASSSDRGSSYTF
TGTGCCAGCAGCTCCGACAGGGGATCCAGCTACACCTTC
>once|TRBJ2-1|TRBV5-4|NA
CASSPQWAGFSNEQFF
TGTGCCAGCAGCCCTCAGTGGGCGGGATTCAGTAATGAGCAGTTCTTC
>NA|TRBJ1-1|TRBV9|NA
CASSRRDTEAFF
TGTGCCAGCAGCCGGAGGGACACTGAAGCTTTCTTT
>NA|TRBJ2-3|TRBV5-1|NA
CASSLEGRPGTDTQYF
TGCGCCAGCAGCTTGGAGGGGCGACCCGGCACAGATACGCAGTATTTT
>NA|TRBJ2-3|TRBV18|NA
CASSGPGKPDTQYF
TGTGCCAGCAGCGGGCCGGGGAAACCAGATACGCAGTATTTT
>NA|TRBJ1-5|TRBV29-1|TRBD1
CSVAGTDPNQPQHF
TGCAGCGTTGCCGGGACAGACCCCAATCAGCCCCAGCATTTT
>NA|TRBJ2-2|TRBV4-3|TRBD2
CASSQNTRLAGVGELFF
TGCGCCAGCAGCCAGAACACCCGGCTAGCGGGAGTAGGGGAGCTGTTTTTT
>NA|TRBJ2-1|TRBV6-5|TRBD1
CASSYSTRGTDVQFF
TGTGCCAGCAGTTACTCGACACGTGGGACAGATGTGCAGTTCTTC
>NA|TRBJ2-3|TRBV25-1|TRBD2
CASSELAGTSTDTQYF
TGTGCCAGCAGTGAACTAGCGGGTACTAGCACAGATACGCAGTATTTT
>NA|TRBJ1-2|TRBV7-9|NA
CASSLEGDHWGYTF
TGTGCCAGCAGCTTAGAGGGGGACCATTGGGGCTACACCTTC
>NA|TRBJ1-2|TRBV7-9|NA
CASGESGIGYTF
TGTGCCAGCGGAGAGTCGGGGATCGGCTACACCTTC
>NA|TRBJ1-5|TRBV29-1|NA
CSVGTGRGSGNQPQHF
TGCAGCGTAGGAACAGGAAGGGGAAGCGGCAATCAGCCCCAGCATTTT
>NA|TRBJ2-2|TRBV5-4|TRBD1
CASSLPGQLLNTGELFF
TGTGCCAGCAGCTTGCCGGGACAGCTACTCAACACCGGGGAGCTGTTTTTT
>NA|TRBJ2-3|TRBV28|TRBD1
CASSPEGTGDTDTQYF
TGTGCCAGCAGCCCGGAAGGGACAGGGGACACAGATACGCAGTATTTT
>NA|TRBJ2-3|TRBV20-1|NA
CSGGTDTQYF
TGCAGTGGAGGCACAGATACGCAGTATTTT
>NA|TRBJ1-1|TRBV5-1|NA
CASSLQGGVGTEAFF
TGCGCCAGCAGCTTGCAGGGTGGTGTCGGCACTGAAGCTTTCTTT
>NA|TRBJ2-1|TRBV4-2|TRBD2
CASSQWRGTSGRPTSEQFF
TGTGCCAGCAGCCAATGGCGCGGGACTAGCGGGAGGCCCACTAGTGAGCAGTTCTTC
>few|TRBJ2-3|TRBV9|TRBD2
CASSAQRDTDTQYF
TGTGCCAGCAGCGCCCAGCGGGACACAGATACGCAGTATTTT
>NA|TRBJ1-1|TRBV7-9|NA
CASSPRGGVNTEAFF
TGTGCCAGCAGCCCGAGGGGGGGCGTGAACACTGAAGCTTTCTTT
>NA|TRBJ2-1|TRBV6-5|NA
CASSQGTHSYNEQFF
TGTGCCAGCAGTCAGGGGACACACTCCTACAATGAGCAGTTCTTC
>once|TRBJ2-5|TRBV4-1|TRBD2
CASSHSGTSRETQYF
TGCGCCAGCAGCCACTCCGGGACTAGTAGAGAGACCCAGTACTTC
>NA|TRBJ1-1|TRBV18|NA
CASSPNRMNTEAFF
TGTGCCAGCTCACCAAACAGGATGAACACTGAAGCTTTCTTT
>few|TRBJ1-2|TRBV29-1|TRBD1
CSVGGVQGGGYTF
TGCAGCGTGGGTGGGGTACAGGGGGGAGGCTACACCTTC
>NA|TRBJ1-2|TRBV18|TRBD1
CASSPEDRGPYGYTF
TGTGCCAGCTCACCCGAAGACAGGGGGCCCTATGGCTACACCTTC
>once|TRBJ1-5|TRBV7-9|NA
CASSFGDTGNQPQHF
TGTGCCAGCAGCTTCGGGGACACCGGCAATCAGCCCCAGCATTTT
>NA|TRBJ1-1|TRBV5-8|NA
CASSLNGWGAMNTEAFF
TGTGCCAGCAGCTTGAATGGATGGGGAGCTATGAACACTGAAGCTTTCTTT
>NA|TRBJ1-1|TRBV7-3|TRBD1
CASSLLGGNTEAFF
TGTGCCAGCAGCTTACTAGGGGGCAACACTGAAGCTTTCTTT
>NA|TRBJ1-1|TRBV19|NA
CASSILVQAEAFF
TGTGCCAGTAGTATCTTGGTCCAGGCTGAAGCTTTCTTT
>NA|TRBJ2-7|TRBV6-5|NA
CASSGGRGYDEQYF
TGTGCCAGCAGTGGGGGACGGGGGTACGACGAGCAGTACTTC
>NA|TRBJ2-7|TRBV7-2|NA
CASSLGERYEQYF
TGTGCCAGCAGCTTAGGCGAGAGGTACGAGCAGTACTTC
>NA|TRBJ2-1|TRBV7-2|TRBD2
CASSRRGSGTPYNEQFF
TGTGCCAGCAGTCGAAGGGGTAGCGGGACCCCTTACAATGAGCAGTTCTTC
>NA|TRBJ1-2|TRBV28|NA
CASSLQTGANYGYTF
TGTGCCAGCAGTCTACAGACAGGAGCCAACTATGGCTACACCTTC
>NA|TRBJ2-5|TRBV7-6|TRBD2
CASRLAGGPGSETQYF
TGTGCCAGCAGGTTAGCGGGAGGGCCGGGATCGGAGACCCAGTACTTC